The next 31 T cell receptor beta chains were all read from a single sample in a study of blood T cell repertoires in COVID-19. The protocol was immunoSEQ multiplex PCR, while the TCRdb copy is restricted to in-frame clones and leaves out a portion. The repertoire has fewer than 250,000 clones, 85% to 90% of them found once; the top ten carry 2.2%. The specimen was peripheral blood. The receptors originated from a woman between 45 and 60 years old with acute or convalescent COVID-19.

The chain links TRBV7-9 to TRBJ1-6; possibly TRBD1 for D (6 bases). The CDR3 covers 16 residues. Trimming took off 5 bases at V and 8 bases at J, with 19 bases between the two ends. Per germline, CDR1 SEHNR and CDR2 FQNEAQ (reference sequence). CDR3 in DNA: TGTGCCAGCAGCACACCGGACAGTACCGTGTATTCACCCCTCCACTTT. The encoded protein is CASSTPDSTVYSPLHF.

The rearrangement links TRBV27 to TRBJ2-1; D remains unclear. The CDR3 consists of 14 residues. Germline V gene sequence: CDR1 MNHEY, CDR2 SMNVEV (reference sequence). The germline V and J ends were trimmed by 2 bases and 5 bases, with 10 bases remaining between them. The CDR3 sequence: CASSLMVANNEQFF. In DNA form, the CDR3 reads TGTGCCAGCAGTTTAATGGTGGCCAACAATGAGCAGTTCTTC.

The chain joins TRBV30 to TRBJ2-5; D gene unclear. CDR1 and CDR2 (germline): GTSNPN, SVGIG (reference sequence). V lost 2 bases, J lost 5 bases, and 15 bases lay in between. The CDR3 is 14 residues long. The CDR3 nucleotides are TGTGCCTGGAGTTCCCAGCTAGTCCCGGAGACCCAGTACTTC. Its translation is CAWSSQLVPETQYF.

CDR3 sequence: CASSPHLSGTLFF. CDR3 in DNA: TGTGCCAGCAGCCCCCATCTTAGCGGGACTCTGTTCTTC. This chain connects TRBV9 to TRBJ2-1; 8 bases are a match to TRBD2. The CDR3 is 13 residues long. V dropped 4 bases and J dropped 15; count of bases not matched to a gene: 12. CDR1 is SGDLS, CDR2 YYNGEE, per germline.

The genes are TRBV7-6 and TRBJ2-2; D may be TRBD2 (6 bases). Germline V CDR1 and CDR2: SGHVS, FNYEAQ. The germline V and J ends were trimmed by 5 bases and 7 bases, with 11 bases remaining between them. This CDR3 region has 13 residues. The CDR3 bases are TGTGCCAGCAGCCCTGGGACTTTCGGGGAGCTGTTTTTT. Residues: CASSPGTFGELFF.

The sample holds many counts of this clone. The rearrangement uses TRBV9 and TRBJ1-1, with no clear D. Germline loops: CDR1 SGDLS, CDR2 YYNGEE. V lost 4 bases and J 1 base, leaving 14 bases between the germline ends. CDR3 length: 15 residues. The CDR3 DNA sequence: TGTGCCAGCAGCCCCTCGAGGACTCAGAACACTGAAGCTTTCTTT. Amino acid sequence: CASSPSRTQNTEAFF. Based on the CDR3 plus reference TRBV9 and TRBJ1-1, the full variable domain is DSGVTQTPKHLITATGQRVTLRCSPRSGDLSVYWYQQSLDQGLQFLIQYYNGEERAKGNILERFSAQQFPDLHSELNLSSLELGDSALYFCASSPSRTQNTEAFFGQGTRLTVV.

This rearrangement joins TRBV6-6 to TRBJ2-1; 10 nucleotides align to TRBD2. CDR1 MNHNY and CDR2 SVGAGI come from the germline V gene (reference sequence). The CDR3 runs to 15 residues. The junction had 6 bases not matched to a gene; V was cut back by 0 bases and J by 10 bases. The CDR3, as DNA: TGTGCCAGCAGTTACTCTAGCGGGGGGCTGGCCGAGCAGTTCTTC. It codes for CASSYSSGGLAEQFF.

This clone was seen a single time. The chain links TRBV7-9 to TRBJ2-4, with D unclear. CDR3 size: 14 residues. Trimming cost V 3 bases and J 6 bases, with 12 bases left between them. From germline, CDR1 is SEHNR and CDR2 FQNEAQ (reference sequence). The CDR3 region has the DNA TGTGCCAGCAGCTTTGTTACAGAATCAAACATTCAGTACTTC. Amino acid sequence: CASSFVTESNIQYF.

The chain combines TRBV24-1 with TRBJ2-2; the D gene is possibly TRBD2 (6 bases). Germline CDR1 KGHDR, CDR2 SFDVKD. CDR3 length: 16 residues. Deletions cut 9 bases from V and 3 bases from J, with 19 bases between. CDR3 nucleotide sequence: TGTGCCACCTCCAGGTCGGAGGGAGTAGACACCGGGGAGCTGTTTTTT. Residues: CATSRSEGVDTGELFF.

The V gene is TRBV3-1 (or the pseudogene TRBV3-2), the J gene TRBJ2-5, with D possibly matching TRBD2 (5 bases). Trimming removed 0 bases at V and 2 bases at J, with 10 bases between. The CDR3 totals 15 residues. From germline, CDR1 is LGHDT and CDR2 YNNKEL (reference sequence). CDR3 in amino acids: CASSQDLGGQETQYF. The CDR3 DNA is TGTGCCAGCAGCCAAGATTTGGGCGGGCAAGAGACCCAGTACTTC.

The J gene is TRBJ2-7, the V gene TRBV6-2 or TRBV6-3; 7 positions match TRBD1. V lost 4 bases and J lost 2; bases outside the gene matches: 2. The CDR3 is made up of 13 amino acids. Germline-derived CDR1 and CDR2 are MNHEY and SVGEGT. The CDR3 sequence: CASSWDRPYEQYF. DNA for the CDR3: TGTGCCAGCAGTTGGGACAGACCCTACGAGCAGTACTTC.

V gene TRBV19 combines with J gene TRBJ2-2; 13 nucleotides line up with TRBD2. With 4 bases clipped from V and 5 bases from J, the junction kept 7 bases outside the gene matches. The CDR3 covers 17 residues. In germline, CDR1 is LNHDA, CDR2 SQIVND (reference sequence). The CDR3: CASSRTSGRLLTGELFF. CDR3 in DNA: TGTGCCAGTAGTAGGACTAGCGGGAGACTTTTAACCGGGGAGCTGTTTTTT.

The gene calls are TRBV24-1 and TRBJ2-3, with TRBD1 matching 8 bases. CDR3 length: 15 amino acids. With V trimmed by 4 bases and J by 8 bases, 10 bases remained unmatched. Germline V gene lookup returns CDR1 KGHDR and CDR2 SFDVKD. The CDR3 bases are TGTGCCACCAGTGACCCGACAGGGGCCGAGGGTACGCAGTATTTT. Its translation is CATSDPTGAEGTQYF.

The genes are TRBV3-1 (or the pseudogene TRBV3-2) and TRBJ1-2; 8 bases fit TRBD1. In germline, CDR1 is LGHDT, CDR2 YNNKEL (reference sequence). The CDR3 is 14 residues long. J gave up 7 bases and V 4 bases, and 8 bases lay outside the gene matches. CDR3 sequence reads: CASSRDDRGRGYTF. The CDR3 DNA is TGTGCCAGCAGCCGAGACGACAGGGGACGTGGCTACACCTTC.

This sequence joins TRBV7-6 and TRBJ2-5; TRBD2 aligns across 12 bases. Germline loops: CDR1 SGHVS, CDR2 FNYEAQ. V lost 5 bases and J lost 5; bases outside the gene matches: 3. This CDR3 spans 14 amino acids. CDR3 nucleotides: TGTGCCAGCAGCCCGACTAGCGGGGGCGAGACCCAGTACTTC. Protein: CASSPTSGGETQYF.

The rearrangement links TRBV29-1 to TRBJ2-7; TRBD1 agrees at 8 bases. Germline V gives CDR1 SQVTM, CDR2 ANQGSEA. The V segment lost 0 bases and the J segment 3 bases; nucleotides outside the gene matches: 4. CDR3 size: 14 residues. The CDR3, as DNA: TGCAGCGTTGAAGATGGGACAGGAATCTACGAGCAGTACTTC. Amino acid sequence: CSVEDGTGIYEQYF.

This chain links TRBV7-8 with TRBJ1-2; maybe TRBD1 (6 bases). The CDR3 loop spans 16 amino acids. V lost 2 bases to trimming and J lost 3 bases, with 16 bases between them. From germline, CDR1 is SGHVS and CDR2 FQNEAQ. In DNA, the CDR3 is TGTGCCAGCAGCTTAACTCTGGACAGCAACTACTATGGCTACACCTTC. This gives the protein CASSLTLDSNYYGYTF.

The chain combines TRBV7-9 with TRBJ2-7; 7 bases fit TRBD1. Germline loops: CDR1 SEHNR, CDR2 FQNEAQ (reference sequence). The CDR3 contains 14 residues. The J segment lost 7 bases and the V segment lost 2 bases, leaving 8 bases of the junction unmatched. CDR3 coding DNA: TGTGCCAGCAGCTTAACCGGACAGGCTGGTGAGCAGTACTTC. This encodes CASSLTGQAGEQYF. The full variable domain, in which reference TRBV7-9 and TRBJ2-7 provide the parts outside the CDR3, is DTGVSQNPRHKITKRGQNVTFRCDPISEHNRLYWYRQTLGQGPEFLTYFQNEAQLEKSRLLSDRFSAERPKGSFSTLEIQRTEQGDSAMYLCASSLTGQAGEQYFGPGTRLTVT.

By its share, this clone is medium-sized. The chain couples TRBV6-1 to TRBJ1-2; 11 nucleotides agree with TRBD1. From germline, CDR1 is MNHNS and CDR2 SASEGT. The CDR3 length is 14 residues. Unmatched junction bases numbered 4, after V lost 3 bases and J lost 7 bases. CDR3 protein: CASSDSGQGGGYTF. Written as DNA, the CDR3 is TGTGCCAGCAGTGATTCGGGACAGGGGGGTGGCTACACCTTC.

This clone has a handful of counts. The chain links TRBV10-1 to TRBJ1-4; D uncertain. The CDR3 loop spans 12 amino acids. Germline V gene sequence: CDR1 WNHNN, CDR2 SYGVQD (reference sequence). The CDR3 here is CVLSGVNEKLFF. CDR3 in DNA: TGCGTCTTGTCCGGAGTTAATGAAAAACTGTTTTTT.

This rearrangement joins TRBV6-1 to TRBJ1-2; D might be TRBD1 (6 bases). The V end was cut by 4 bases, the J end by 1 base, with 22 bases between. The CDR3 has 18 amino acids. Germline V lookup: CDR1 MNHNS, CDR2 SASEGT. The CDR3 loop reads CASSVHGTLGNYNYGYTF. The CDR3 DNA is TGTGCCAGCAGTGTACACGGGACATTGGGTAACTATAACTATGGCTACACCTTC.

The rearrangement joins TRBV5-1 to TRBJ1-2; 8 bases match TRBD1. The CDR3 contains 14 residues. Losses at the gene ends were 2 bases for V and 7 bases for J; bases not matched to a gene: 7. The germline CDR1 and CDR2 sequences are SGHRS and YFSETQ. The CDR3 loop reads CASSLQGGLAGYTF. CDR3 nucleotide sequence: TGCGCCAGCAGCTTACAGGGGGGGCTGGCTGGCTACACCTTC.

The J gene is TRBJ2-3, the V gene TRBV7-2; a possible D gene is TRBD2 (5 bases). The CDR3 extends over 15 amino acids. Germline V gene sequence: CDR1 SGHTA, CDR2 FQGNSA. V was cut by 5 bases and J by 4 bases, with 16 bases left in between. In DNA form, the CDR3 reads TGTGCCAGCAGCGACGTAGCATGGAGGTCAGATACGCAGTATTTT. Encoded protein: CASSDVAWRSDTQYF.

This clone was seen a handful of times. This chain links TRBV7-6 with TRBJ2-7, with TRBD1 matching 9 bases. CDR1 SGHVS and CDR2 FNYEAQ come from the germline V gene. The CDR3 has 15 amino acids. The J segment lost 4 bases and the V segment lost 5 bases, leaving 9 bases of the junction unmatched. This CDR3 reads CASSQGQGFLYEQYF. The CDR3 nucleotides read TGTGCCAGCAGCCAAGGACAGGGGTTTTTGTACGAGCAGTACTTC.

This clone was seen a single time. The chain couples TRBV5-4 to TRBJ2-2, with 10 bases that match TRBD1. Germline CDR1 and CDR2: SGHNT and YYREEE (reference sequence). V was clipped by 4 bases and J by 6 bases; unmatched bases: 6. The CDR3 sequence is 15 residues long. CDR3 loop: CASSPWDRGAGELFF. The CDR3 DNA reads as TGTGCCAGCAGCCCGTGGGACAGGGGAGCCGGGGAGCTGTTTTTT.

This chain's CDR3 is CASRMVAGVIEQFF. In DNA form, the CDR3 reads TGCGCCAGCAGGATGGTAGCGGGAGTTATTGAGCAGTTCTTC. The J gene is TRBJ2-1, the V gene TRBV5-1; TRBD2 matches at 9 bases. Germline lookup yields CDR1 SGHRS and CDR2 YFSETQ. The V and J ends lost 5 bases and 9 bases, in that order; junction bases with no gene match: 9. The CDR3 is 14 residues long.

The V gene is TRBV19, the J gene TRBJ1-6, with TRBD1 matching 7 bases. This CDR3 comprises 16 residues. With V trimmed by 6 bases and J by 4 bases, 9 bases remained unmatched. Germline CDR1 reads LNHDA; CDR2 reads SQIVND (reference sequence). CDR3 sequence: CASSRTGTAYNSPLHF. The CDR3 coding sequence is TGTGCCAGTAGCCGAACCGGGACAGCATATAATTCACCCCTCCACTTT.

The V call is TRBV2, the J call TRBJ1-1; D uncertain. This CDR3 contains 13 residues. Trimming removed 3 bases at V and 5 bases at J, with 10 bases between. The germline V gene has CDR1 SNHLY and CDR2 FYNNEI. CDR3 amino acids: CASSDERETEAFF. CDR3 in DNA: TGTGCCAGCAGTGACGAAAGGGAGACTGAAGCTTTCTTT.

This chain joins TRBV6-2 or TRBV6-3 and TRBJ2-7; D gene unclear. Germline CDR1 reads MNHEY; CDR2 reads SVGEGT. The length of the CDR3 is 14 residues. V was clipped by 4 bases and J by 0 bases, with 10 bases between them. CDR3 nucleotides: TGTGCCAGCAGTTCCGCACGAGACTCCTACGAGCAGTACTTC. Translating it yields CASSSARDSYEQYF.

This chain links TRBV4-3 with TRBJ1-1; D perhaps matches TRBD1 (6 bases). The CDR3 sequence is 14 residues long. With 2 bases removed from V and 7 bases from J, the gap between germline ends came to 14 bases. The germline V gene encodes CDR1 LGHNA and CDR2 YSLEER. CDR3 in DNA: TGCGCCAGCAGCCAACTCACAGGGCTGGATGAAGCTTTCTTT. This translates into CASSQLTGLDEAFF.

The chain uses TRBV6-1 and TRBJ1-1, with D possibly being TRBD1 (6 bases). Germline V gene sequence: CDR1 MNHNS, CDR2 SASEGT. There are 15 residues in the CDR3. V lost 2 bases, J lost 7 bases, and 17 bases lay in between. CDR3 sequence reads: CASSELRSAGDEAFF. CDR3 nucleotides: TGTGCCAGCAGTGAATTGAGGTCGGCAGGGGATGAAGCTTTCTTT.